This is a list of T cell receptor beta chains from one sample in a study of T cells after yellow fever vaccination. TCRdb re-derived calls from the 5' RACE reads in MiXCR, one entry per CDR3 protein. The top ten hold around 3.3% of the sample, which has 250,000 to 350,000 distinct CDR3 sequences, around 10% seen once. This specimen was CD4+ T cells sorted from PBMCs, taken 5 days after the yellow fever booster vaccination. These TCRs come from a man younger than 35 who received the YFV17D yellow fever vaccine. CDR3s include the opening cysteine and the closing phenylalanine or tryptophan. D genes are given only for firm matches. Clone size appears in some rows only: once, few, many, or a class for an expanded clone.

j_gene: TRBJ2-5
d_gene: -
abundance: -
v_gene: TRBV7-2
CDR3nt: TGTGCCAGCAGCTCGGAGTTGATTCAGACCCAGTACTTC
CDR3aa: CASSSELIQTQYF

j_gene: TRBJ1-5
d_gene: -
abundance: many
v_gene: TRBV6-5
CDR3nt: TGTGCCAGCAGCCCCCGGGGGGCCGTCAATCAGCCCCAGCATTTT
CDR3aa: CASSPRGAVNQPQHF

j_gene: TRBJ2-5
d_gene: -
abundance: -
v_gene: TRBV15
CDR3nt: TGTGCCACCAGCAGAGTTACGGGACGGGAGACCCAGTACTTC
CDR3aa: CATSRVTGRETQYF

j_gene: TRBJ1-2
d_gene: -
abundance: -
v_gene: TRBV7-6
CDR3nt: TGTGCCAGCAGCTTAGAGGGGGGAGGAGGCTACACCTTC
CDR3aa: CASSLEGGGGYTF

j_gene: TRBJ1-5
d_gene: TRBD1
abundance: few
v_gene: TRBV28
CDR3nt: TGTGCCAGCAGTTACCGGGACAGGGGGCGATATCAGCCCCAGCATTTT
CDR3aa: CASSYRDRGRYQPQHF

j_gene: TRBJ2-6
d_gene: -
abundance: -
v_gene: TRBV4-1
CDR3nt: TGCGCCAGCAGCCAAGGGGGGACTGGGGCCAACGTCCTGACTTTC
CDR3aa: CASSQGGTGANVLTF

j_gene: TRBJ2-2
d_gene: TRBD2
abundance: few
v_gene: TRBV12-3/TRBV12-4
CDR3nt: TGTGCCAGCAGTTTTAGACTAGCCGGAGGGGAGCTGTTTTTT
CDR3aa: CASSFRLAGGELFF

j_gene: TRBJ2-7
d_gene: TRBD1
abundance: few
v_gene: TRBV7-9
CDR3nt: TGTGCCAGCAGCTTTGGGACAGGGTACGAGCAGTACTTC
CDR3aa: CASSFGTGYEQYF

j_gene: TRBJ1-6
d_gene: -
abundance: many
v_gene: TRBV27
CDR3nt: TGTGCCAGCAGGCCCCCCGGGAGCTCCTATAATTCACCCCTCCACTTT
CDR3aa: CASRPPGSSYNSPLHF

j_gene: TRBJ2-3
d_gene: -
abundance: -
v_gene: TRBV6-4
CDR3nt: TGTGCCAGCAGTGACGCGGGGGCTATGACCGTCGATACGCAGTATTTT
CDR3aa: CASSDAGAMTVDTQYF

j_gene: TRBJ2-1
d_gene: -
abundance: few
v_gene: TRBV12-3/TRBV12-4
CDR3nt: TGTGCCAGCAGTTTAGCGGGAAACCGCTACAATGAGCAGTTCTTC
CDR3aa: CASSLAGNRYNEQFF

j_gene: TRBJ1-5
d_gene: TRBD1
abundance: -
v_gene: TRBV20-1
CDR3nt: TGCAGTGTTAAACAGGGGGCTGGTAGCAATCAGCCCCAGCATTTT
CDR3aa: CSVKQGAGSNQPQHF

j_gene: TRBJ2-3
d_gene: -
abundance: -
v_gene: TRBV5-4
CDR3nt: TGTGCCAGCAGCTTGGCAGCCAAAAGCACAGATACGCAGTATTTT
CDR3aa: CASSLAAKSTDTQYF

j_gene: TRBJ2-7
d_gene: TRBD1
abundance: -
v_gene: TRBV27
CDR3nt: TGTGCCAGCAGTCTTCGACAGGGTGGGACGCAATACGAGCAGTACTTC
CDR3aa: CASSLRQGGTQYEQYF

j_gene: TRBJ2-5
d_gene: -
abundance: many
v_gene: TRBV5-1
CDR3nt: TGCGCCAGCAGCTCTCCAGGGGAGGAGACCCAGTACTTC
CDR3aa: CASSSPGEETQYF

j_gene: TRBJ1-4
d_gene: -
abundance: -
v_gene: TRBV20-1
CDR3nt: TGCAGTGCTATCCCAGGGTTGGTTAATGAAAAACTGTTTTTT
CDR3aa: CSAIPGLVNEKLFF

j_gene: TRBJ2-3
d_gene: -
abundance: few
v_gene: TRBV20-1
CDR3nt: TGCAGTGCTAGAGACCCCGGGACTTCTAGCACAGATACGCAGTATTTT
CDR3aa: CSARDPGTSSTDTQYF

j_gene: TRBJ2-7
d_gene: TRBD2
abundance: -
v_gene: TRBV28
CDR3nt: TGTGCCAGCAGTCCCAACCGGGCGGGGGTCCGTCTCTCCTACGAGCAGTACTTC
CDR3aa: CASSPNRAGVRLSYEQYF

j_gene: TRBJ1-5
d_gene: TRBD1
abundance: -
v_gene: TRBV7-9
CDR3nt: TGTGCCAGCAGCCGAGGACAGGGGGGTCAGCCCCAGCATTTT
CDR3aa: CASSRGQGGQPQHF

j_gene: TRBJ2-2
d_gene: -
abundance: -
v_gene: TRBV5-4
CDR3nt: TGTGCCAGCAGCTTGTATTCCGGGAAGGTCGGGGAGCTGTTTTTT
CDR3aa: CASSLYSGKVGELFF

j_gene: TRBJ2-3
d_gene: TRBD1
abundance: -
v_gene: TRBV29-1
CDR3nt: TGCAGCGCCCTGCCTACAGGGGGCGCCGGAGATACGCAGTATTTT
CDR3aa: CSALPTGGAGDTQYF

j_gene: TRBJ2-5
d_gene: TRBD1
abundance: -
v_gene: TRBV18
CDR3nt: TGTGCCAGCTCACGGGACAGCTTCCAAGAGACCCAGTACTTC
CDR3aa: CASSRDSFQETQYF

j_gene: TRBJ2-1
d_gene: -
abundance: -
v_gene: TRBV20-1
CDR3nt: TGCAGTGCTAGAGTGGTAAACGGCGATGAGCAGTTCTTC
CDR3aa: CSARVVNGDEQFF

j_gene: TRBJ1-4
d_gene: -
abundance: -
v_gene: TRBV7-9
CDR3nt: TGTGCCAGCAGCCTAGCGGAGGGCGGCAGCCCCCTTAATGAAAAACTGTTTTTT
CDR3aa: CASSLAEGGSPLNEKLFF

j_gene: TRBJ1-5
d_gene: -
abundance: few
v_gene: TRBV5-1
CDR3nt: TGCGCCAGCAGACAGGATAGCAATCAGCCCCAGCATTTT
CDR3aa: CASRQDSNQPQHF

j_gene: TRBJ2-3
d_gene: -
abundance: -
v_gene: TRBV10-2
CDR3nt: TGCGCCAGCAGAAACAGGGTCTTTGGCGCAGATACGCAGTATTTT
CDR3aa: CASRNRVFGADTQYF

j_gene: TRBJ2-1
d_gene: -
abundance: many
v_gene: TRBV7-2
CDR3nt: TGTGCCAGCAGCACCGCAGAGAAAGGGGGGCAGTTCTTC
CDR3aa: CASSTAEKGGQFF

j_gene: TRBJ2-5
d_gene: -
abundance: -
v_gene: TRBV4-2
CDR3nt: TGTGCCAGCAGCCAAGATTGGGGCCAAGAGACCCAGTACTTC
CDR3aa: CASSQDWGQETQYF

j_gene: TRBJ1-1
d_gene: TRBD1
abundance: few
v_gene: TRBV19
CDR3nt: TGTGCCAGTAGTATAGCCGGACAGGGAAAAGCTTTCTTT
CDR3aa: CASSIAGQGKAFF

j_gene: TRBJ1-2
d_gene: -
abundance: few
v_gene: TRBV5-1
CDR3nt: TGCGCCAGCAGATTATTGGTTCAGGGTTCTTCTGGCTACACCTTC
CDR3aa: CASRLLVQGSSGYTF

j_gene: TRBJ1-1
d_gene: -
abundance: many
v_gene: TRBV7-8
CDR3nt: TGTGCCAGCAGCTTAGGCATAAGGAACACTGAAGCTTTCTTT
CDR3aa: CASSLGIRNTEAFF

j_gene: TRBJ1-2
d_gene: -
abundance: many
v_gene: TRBV18
CDR3nt: TGTGCCAGCTCACCATCGGGGGGGCATGGCTACACCTTC
CDR3aa: CASSPSGGHGYTF

j_gene: TRBJ2-1
d_gene: TRBD2
abundance: many
v_gene: TRBV18
CDR3nt: TGTGCCAGCTCACGGGGAGGGGACAATGAGCAGTTCTTC
CDR3aa: CASSRGGDNEQFF

j_gene: TRBJ2-3
d_gene: -
abundance: few
v_gene: TRBV5-1
CDR3nt: TGCGCCAGCAGCTTGGCGGGTAACCCAGATACGCAGTATTTT
CDR3aa: CASSLAGNPDTQYF

j_gene: TRBJ1-1
d_gene: TRBD1
abundance: -
v_gene: TRBV29-1
CDR3nt: TGCAGCGTTGGGGGAGCGTGGACAGGGGATTTTAACACTGAAGCTTTCTTT
CDR3aa: CSVGGAWTGDFNTEAFF

j_gene: TRBJ1-3
d_gene: -
abundance: few
v_gene: TRBV20-1
CDR3nt: TGCAGTGCCTCGAACTGGGGCGCTGGAAACACCATATATTTT
CDR3aa: CSASNWGAGNTIYF

j_gene: TRBJ2-3
d_gene: -
abundance: few
v_gene: TRBV4-1
CDR3nt: TGCGCCAGCAGCCAAGATCCGTGGCAGGACCACACAGATACGCAGTATTTT
CDR3aa: CASSQDPWQDHTDTQYF

j_gene: TRBJ1-2
d_gene: -
abundance: -
v_gene: TRBV30
CDR3nt: TGTGCCCACCCCAGGGTTAACTATGGCTACACCTTC
CDR3aa: CAHPRVNYGYTF

j_gene: TRBJ2-1
d_gene: -
abundance: few
v_gene: TRBV5-1
CDR3nt: TGCGCCAGCAGCTTGGGGTCCCTTCTGTGGTACAATGAGCAGTTCTTC
CDR3aa: CASSLGSLLWYNEQFF

j_gene: TRBJ2-3
d_gene: TRBD2
abundance: many
v_gene: TRBV12-3/TRBV12-4
CDR3nt: TGTGCCAGCAGCCTTAGCGGGGGTGCAGATACGCAGTATTTT
CDR3aa: CASSLSGGADTQYF

j_gene: TRBJ2-5
d_gene: TRBD2
abundance: -
v_gene: TRBV25-1
CDR3nt: TGTGCCAGCACCGTGGCGGGGGAAGAGACCCAGTACTTC
CDR3aa: CASTVAGEETQYF

j_gene: TRBJ2-3
d_gene: -
abundance: few
v_gene: TRBV9
CDR3nt: TGTGCCAGCAGCGCCATCAGTTTCACAGATACGCAGTATTTT
CDR3aa: CASSAISFTDTQYF

j_gene: TRBJ2-4
d_gene: -
abundance: -
v_gene: TRBV12-3/TRBV12-4
CDR3nt: TGTGCCAGCAGTTTGGAACAGCTAGCCAAAAACATTCAGTACTTC
CDR3aa: CASSLEQLAKNIQYF

j_gene: TRBJ2-2
d_gene: TRBD2
abundance: -
v_gene: TRBV7-2
CDR3nt: TGTGCCAGCAGCTTAGGCAGACTAGCCGGCGGGGAGCTGTTTTTT
CDR3aa: CASSLGRLAGGELFF

j_gene: TRBJ1-2
d_gene: -
abundance: many
v_gene: TRBV4-1
CDR3nt: TGCGCCAGCAGCCGTAGGGCTAACTATGGCTACACCTTC
CDR3aa: CASSRRANYGYTF

j_gene: TRBJ1-5
d_gene: -
abundance: few
v_gene: TRBV12-5
CDR3nt: TGTGCTAGTGGTTTGGTACCAACAGTCTCCAATCAGCCCCAGCATTTT
CDR3aa: CASGLVPTVSNQPQHF

j_gene: TRBJ2-3
d_gene: -
abundance: few
v_gene: TRBV28
CDR3nt: TGTGCCAGCACGCGTTCAGATACGCAGTATTTT
CDR3aa: CASTRSDTQYF

j_gene: TRBJ2-2
d_gene: TRBD1
abundance: -
v_gene: TRBV19
CDR3nt: TGTGCCAGTAGTCCGGGCAGGGGGCCCACCGGGGAGCTGTTTTTT
CDR3aa: CASSPGRGPTGELFF

j_gene: TRBJ2-3
d_gene: -
abundance: many
v_gene: TRBV5-6
CDR3nt: TGTGCCACCCGCGAACGCGGACGGACAGATACGCAGTATTTT
CDR3aa: CATRERGRTDTQYF

j_gene: TRBJ1-6
d_gene: -
abundance: -
v_gene: TRBV5-5
CDR3nt: TGTGCCAGCAGCTTGGTCGTTAGCCCCACTGGGTCACCCCTCCACTTT
CDR3aa: CASSLVVSPTGSPLHF

j_gene: TRBJ1-6
d_gene: TRBD1
abundance: many
v_gene: TRBV20-1
CDR3nt: TGCAGTGCTAACCGAGCCGGGACAGGGAGATCACCCCTCCACTTT
CDR3aa: CSANRAGTGRSPLHF

j_gene: TRBJ2-2
d_gene: -
abundance: few
v_gene: TRBV7-2
CDR3nt: TGTGCCAGCAGCTTAGCTAACCCCGGGGAGCTGTTTTTT
CDR3aa: CASSLANPGELFF

j_gene: TRBJ2-6
d_gene: -
abundance: few
v_gene: TRBV7-8
CDR3nt: TGTGCCAGCAGCTTCCGCGTTATCTCTGGGGCCAACGTCCTGACTTTC
CDR3aa: CASSFRVISGANVLTF

j_gene: TRBJ1-4
d_gene: TRBD1
abundance: many
v_gene: TRBV4-3
CDR3nt: TGCGCCAGCAGCCACAGTGCCAGGGACAGGGAAGTGTTTTTT
CDR3aa: CASSHSARDREVFF

j_gene: TRBJ2-4
d_gene: -
abundance: few
v_gene: TRBV3-1
CDR3nt: TGTGCCAGCAGCCGGGTGGGGGAAAACATTCAGTACTTC
CDR3aa: CASSRVGENIQYF

j_gene: TRBJ1-2
d_gene: -
abundance: -
v_gene: TRBV10-3
CDR3nt: TGTGCCATCAGCGCGACCGGGAACTATGGCTACACCTTC
CDR3aa: CAISATGNYGYTF

j_gene: TRBJ1-1
d_gene: -
abundance: few
v_gene: TRBV7-9
CDR3nt: TGTGCCAGCAGCCCCGAGACAGGTGCAACGGCTTTCTTT
CDR3aa: CASSPETGATAFF

j_gene: TRBJ2-3
d_gene: TRBD2
abundance: many
v_gene: TRBV20-1
CDR3nt: TGCAGTGCCATTAGCGGGGGGACTAGCACAGATACGCAGTATTTT
CDR3aa: CSAISGGTSTDTQYF

j_gene: TRBJ2-2
d_gene: -
abundance: few
v_gene: TRBV28
CDR3nt: TGTGCCAGCAACTCTCCCCCAGGGGCGAACACCGGGGAGCTGTTTTTT
CDR3aa: CASNSPPGANTGELFF